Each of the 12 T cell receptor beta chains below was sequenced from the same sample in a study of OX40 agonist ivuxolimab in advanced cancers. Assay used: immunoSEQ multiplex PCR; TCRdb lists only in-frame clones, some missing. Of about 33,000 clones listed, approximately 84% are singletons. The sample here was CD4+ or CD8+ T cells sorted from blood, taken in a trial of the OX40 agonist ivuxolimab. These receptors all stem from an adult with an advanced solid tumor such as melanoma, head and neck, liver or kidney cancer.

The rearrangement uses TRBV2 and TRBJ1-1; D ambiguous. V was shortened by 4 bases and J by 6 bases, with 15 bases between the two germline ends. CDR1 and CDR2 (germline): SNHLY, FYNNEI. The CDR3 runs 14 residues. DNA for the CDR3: TGTGCCAGCAGTGGGGCCCCGATGGCCGCTGAAGCTTTCTTT. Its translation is CASSGAPMAAEAFF.

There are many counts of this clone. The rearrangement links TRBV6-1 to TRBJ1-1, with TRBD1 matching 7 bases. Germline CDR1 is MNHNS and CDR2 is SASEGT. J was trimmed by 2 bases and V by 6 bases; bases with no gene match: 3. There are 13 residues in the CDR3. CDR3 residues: CASSDRDNTEAFF. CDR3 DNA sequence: TGTGCCAGCAGCGACAGGGACAACACTGAAGCTTTCTTT.

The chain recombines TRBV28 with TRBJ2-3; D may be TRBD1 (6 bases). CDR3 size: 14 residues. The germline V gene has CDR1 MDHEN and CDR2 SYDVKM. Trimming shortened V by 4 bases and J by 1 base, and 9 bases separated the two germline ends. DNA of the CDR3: TGTGCCAGCAGTTCGGACAGCCGCACAGATACGCAGTATTTT. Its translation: CASSSDSRTDTQYF.

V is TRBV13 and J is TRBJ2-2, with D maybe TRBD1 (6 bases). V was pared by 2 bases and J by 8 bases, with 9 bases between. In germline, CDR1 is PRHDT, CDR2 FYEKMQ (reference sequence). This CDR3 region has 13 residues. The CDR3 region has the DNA TGTGCCAGCAGCTTATGGGGGCCTGGGGAGCTGTTTTTT. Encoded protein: CASSLWGPGELFF. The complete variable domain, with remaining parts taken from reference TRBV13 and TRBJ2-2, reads AAGVIQSPRHLIKEKRETATLKCYPIPRHDTVYWYQQGPGQDPQFLISFYEKMQSDKGSIPDRFSAQQFSDYHSELNMSSLELGDSALYFCASSLWGPGELFFGEGSRLTVL.

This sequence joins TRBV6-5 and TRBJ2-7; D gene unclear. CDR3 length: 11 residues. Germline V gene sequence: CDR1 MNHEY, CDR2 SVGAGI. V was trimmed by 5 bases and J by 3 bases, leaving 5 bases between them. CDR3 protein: CASSNHYEQYF. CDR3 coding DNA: TGTGCCAGCAGTAACCACTACGAGCAGTACTTC.

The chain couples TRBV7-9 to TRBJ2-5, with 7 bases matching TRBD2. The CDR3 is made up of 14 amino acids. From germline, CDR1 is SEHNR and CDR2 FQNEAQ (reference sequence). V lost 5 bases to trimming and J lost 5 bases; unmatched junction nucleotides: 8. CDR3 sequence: CASSAPGGGETQYF. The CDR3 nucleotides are TGTGCCAGCAGCGCCCCGGGGGGAGGGGAGACCCAGTACTTC.

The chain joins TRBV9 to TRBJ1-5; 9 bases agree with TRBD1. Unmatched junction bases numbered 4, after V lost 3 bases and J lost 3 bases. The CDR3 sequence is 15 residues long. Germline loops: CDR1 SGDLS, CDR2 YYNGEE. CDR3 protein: CASSAGTGPNQPQHF. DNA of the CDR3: TGTGCCAGCAGCGCTGGGACAGGGCCCAATCAGCCCCAGCATTTT.

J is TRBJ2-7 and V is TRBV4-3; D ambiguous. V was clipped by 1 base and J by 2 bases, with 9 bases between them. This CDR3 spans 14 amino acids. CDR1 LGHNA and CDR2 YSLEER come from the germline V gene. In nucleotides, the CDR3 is TGCGCCAGCAGCCAAGTGGCTCGGCCCTACGAGCAGTACTTC. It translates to CASSQVARPYEQYF.

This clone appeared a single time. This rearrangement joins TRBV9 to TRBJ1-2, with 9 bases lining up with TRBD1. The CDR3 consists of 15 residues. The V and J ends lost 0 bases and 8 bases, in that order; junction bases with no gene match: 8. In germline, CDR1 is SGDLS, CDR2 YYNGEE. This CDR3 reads CASSVARDRVGGYTF. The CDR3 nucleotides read TGTGCCAGCAGCGTAGCCCGGGACAGGGTAGGCGGCTACACCTTC.

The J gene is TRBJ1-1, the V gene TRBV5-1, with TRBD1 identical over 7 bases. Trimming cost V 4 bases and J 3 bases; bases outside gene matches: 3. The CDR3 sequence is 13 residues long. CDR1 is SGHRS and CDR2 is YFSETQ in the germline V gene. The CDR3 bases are TGCGCCAGCAGCCCAGGGACAGACACTGAAGCTTTCTTT. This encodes CASSPGTDTEAFF.

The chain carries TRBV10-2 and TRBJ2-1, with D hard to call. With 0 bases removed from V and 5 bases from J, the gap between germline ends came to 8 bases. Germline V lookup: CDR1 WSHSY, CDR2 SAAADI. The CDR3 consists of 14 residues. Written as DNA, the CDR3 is TGCGCCAGCAGTGAGTCCACTACCCACAATGAGCAGTTCTTC. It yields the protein CASSESTTHNEQFF.

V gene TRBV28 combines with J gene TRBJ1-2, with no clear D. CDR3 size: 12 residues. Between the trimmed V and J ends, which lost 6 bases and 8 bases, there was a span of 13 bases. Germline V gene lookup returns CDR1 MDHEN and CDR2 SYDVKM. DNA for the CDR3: TGTGCCAGCAGCCTCGGAAGTCTAGGCTACACCTTC. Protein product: CASSLGSLGYTF.